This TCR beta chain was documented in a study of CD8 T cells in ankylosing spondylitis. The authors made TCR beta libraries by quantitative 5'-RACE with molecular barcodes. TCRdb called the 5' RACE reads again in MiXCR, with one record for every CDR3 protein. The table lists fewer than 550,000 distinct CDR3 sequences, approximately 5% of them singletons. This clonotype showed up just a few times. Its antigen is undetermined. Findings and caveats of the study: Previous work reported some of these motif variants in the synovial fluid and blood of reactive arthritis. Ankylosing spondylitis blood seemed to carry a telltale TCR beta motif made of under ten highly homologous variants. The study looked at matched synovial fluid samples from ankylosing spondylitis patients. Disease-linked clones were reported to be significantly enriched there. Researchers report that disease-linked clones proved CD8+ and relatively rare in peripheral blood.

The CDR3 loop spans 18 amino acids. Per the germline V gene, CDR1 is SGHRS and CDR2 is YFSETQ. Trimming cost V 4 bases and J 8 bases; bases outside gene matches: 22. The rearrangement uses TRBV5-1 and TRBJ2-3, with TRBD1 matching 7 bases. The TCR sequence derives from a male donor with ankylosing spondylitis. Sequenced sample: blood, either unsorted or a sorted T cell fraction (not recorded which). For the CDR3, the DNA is TGCGCCAGCAGCCCTACAACGACAGGGCCTGGGGGTATTGGTACGCAGTATTTT. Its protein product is CASSPTTTGPGGIGTQYF. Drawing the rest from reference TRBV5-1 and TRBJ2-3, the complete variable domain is KAGVTQTPRYLIKTRGQQVTLSCSPISGHRSVSWYQQTPGQGLQFLFEYFSETQRNKGNFPGRFSGRQFSNSRSEMNVSTLELGDSALYLCASSPTTTGPGGIGTQYFGPGTRLTVL.